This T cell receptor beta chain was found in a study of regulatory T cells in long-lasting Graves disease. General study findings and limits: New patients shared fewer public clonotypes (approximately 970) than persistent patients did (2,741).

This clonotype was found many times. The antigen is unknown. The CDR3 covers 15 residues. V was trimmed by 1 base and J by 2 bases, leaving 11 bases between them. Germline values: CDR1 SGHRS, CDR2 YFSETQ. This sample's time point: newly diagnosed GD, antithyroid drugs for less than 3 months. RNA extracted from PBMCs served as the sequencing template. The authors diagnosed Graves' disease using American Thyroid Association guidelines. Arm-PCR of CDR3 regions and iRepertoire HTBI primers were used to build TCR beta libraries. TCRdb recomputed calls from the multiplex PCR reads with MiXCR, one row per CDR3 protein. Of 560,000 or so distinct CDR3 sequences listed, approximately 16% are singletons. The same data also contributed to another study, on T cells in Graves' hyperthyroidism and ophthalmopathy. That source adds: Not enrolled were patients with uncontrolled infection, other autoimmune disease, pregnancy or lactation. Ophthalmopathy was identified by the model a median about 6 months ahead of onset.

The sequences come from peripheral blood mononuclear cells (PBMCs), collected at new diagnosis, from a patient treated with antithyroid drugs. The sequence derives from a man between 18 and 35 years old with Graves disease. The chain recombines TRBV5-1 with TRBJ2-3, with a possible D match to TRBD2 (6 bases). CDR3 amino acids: CASSLMAGLTDTQYF. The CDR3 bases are TGCGCCAGCAGCTTGATGGCGGGGCTCACAGATACGCAGTATTTT.